The 5 T cell receptor beta chains below were found in one sample sequenced in a study of vaccination effects on CD4 cells after COVID-19. This table comes from immunoSEQ multiplex PCR, and its TCRdb copy is limited to in-frame clones, with some not included. The sample contains approximately 47,000 clones, about 70% of which appear only once. For these receptors, no antigen is known. Investigators separated out CD4+ T cells once around nine days of culture had passed. Of the BNT162b2 and mRNA-1273 vaccines, participants received two doses of one or the other. The specimen comprised CD4+ T cells from PBMCs cultured without peptide, sampled after COVID-19 vaccination. These receptors were taken from a human donor who received a COVID-19 vaccine.

This chain joins TRBV18 and TRBJ1-4, with a possible D match to TRBD1 (5 bases). The germline V and J ends were trimmed by 2 bases and 1 base, with 17 bases remaining between them. The CDR3 contains 18 residues. Germline lookup yields CDR1 KGHSH and CDR2 LQKENI. CDR3 coding DNA: TGTGCCAGCTCACCAATTAGGGGCCCTCTCCTAACTAATGAAAAACTGTTTTTT. Encoded protein: CASSPIRGPLLTNEKLFF.

The V call is TRBV12-3 or TRBV12-4, the J call TRBJ2-5; D assignment may be TRBD1 or TRBD2 (5 bases each). The CDR3 length is 13 residues. The V gene lost 3 bases and the J gene lost 2 bases, with 7 bases spanning the gap. CDR3 DNA: TGTGCCAGCAGTTTCTGGGGGCAAGAGACCCAGTACTTC. Translation gives CASSFWGQETQYF.

The V gene is TRBV6-6, the J gene TRBJ2-7; D could derive from TRBD1 or TRBD2 (5 bases each). The V gene lost 3 bases and the J gene lost 2 bases, with 14 bases spanning the gap. Germline CDR1 MNHNY, CDR2 SVGAGI (reference sequence). CDR3 length: 15 residues. As DNA, the CDR3 is TGTGCCAGCAGTTATCACGGGACCCCAGCCTACGAGCAGTACTTC. Its protein product is CASSYHGTPAYEQYF.

The rearrangement uses TRBV2 and TRBJ2-5, with a possible D match to TRBD2 (6 bases). This CDR3 has 11 residues. Germline lookup yields CDR1 SNHLY and CDR2 FYNNEI. V was clipped by 7 bases and J by 4 bases, with 7 bases between them. The CDR3 DNA follows: TGTGCCAGCAAGACTAGAGAGACCCAGTACTTC. Its protein product is CASKTRETQYF. Supplemented by reference TRBV2 and TRBJ2-5, the full variable domain reads EPEVTQTPSHQVTQMGQEVILRCVPISNHLYFYWYRQILGQKVEFLVSFYNNEISEKSEIFDDQFSVERPDGSNFTLKIRSTKLEDSAMYFCASKTRETQYFGPGTRLLVL.

The chain links TRBV5-1 to TRBJ2-5; TRBD1 is a possible D gene (6 bases). Germline V lookup: CDR1 SGHRS, CDR2 YFSETQ. The CDR3 spans 15 residues. Trimming cost V 5 bases and J 4 bases, with 18 bases left between them. CDR3: CASREVQGIRETQYF. CDR3 coding DNA: TGCGCCAGCAGAGAGGTTCAGGGGATCAGAGAGACCCAGTACTTC.